Described below is a single T cell receptor (beta chain) sequence and its context. No antigen is known for it. Germline assignment: CDR1 DFQATT and CDR2 SNEGSKA (reference sequence). This CDR3 comprises 17 residues. V shed 0 bases and J shed 0 bases, with 16 bases lying between them. TCRdb passed the 5' RACE reads through MiXCR, listing each CDR3 protein once. The data show roughly 130,000 distinct CDR3 sequences, with around a sixth seen just once and more than 11% held by the top ten. This sample was included in a study of T-cell memory formation after mild COVID-19. Study-wide results and caveats: Whereas later expanders leaned CD4+, clones contracting day 15 to 85 showed a balanced CD4/CD8 makeup.

The genes are TRBV20-1 and TRBJ2-3; D is unclear. The sequencing input was PBMCs or a T cell subset sorted from them (not recorded which). This TCR was recovered from an adult woman who had mild COVID-19 (a few samples of this study predate the infection). Cell type and time point are not known. The CDR3 coding sequence is TGCAGTGCTAGAGATTTATACGAACTGCCTAGCACAGATACGCAGTATTTT. As protein: CSARDLYELPSTDTQYF.